These 30 T cell receptor beta chains came from one sample sequenced in a study of CD8+CD57+ T cells in acquired aplastic anemia. It was genomic DNA that served as the template for profiling TCR beta VDJ and CDR3. TCRdb re-derived calls from the reads in MiXCR, one entry per CDR3 protein. Among around 150,000 distinct CDR3 sequences listed, 71% were seen once. An expansion of CD8+CD57+ cells by flow cytometry had been shown in patients chosen for sequencing. Specimen: sorted CD4+, CD8+, or CD8+CD57+ T cells (not recorded which) from PBMCs. The receptor set was obtained from a human donor with aplastic anemia.

Regarding this clonotype: The junction departs from germline at one end; a sequencing error may be responsible. V is TRBV5-1 and J is TRBJ2-7; D remains ambiguous. Germline values: CDR1 SGHRS, CDR2 YFSETQ. The CDR3 has 14 amino acids. The CDR3 spells CASSFLQTSYEQYF. CDR3 sequence (DNA): TGTGCCAGCAGCTTCCTCCAGACCTCCTACGAGCAGTACTTC. Full variable domain (missing parts from reference TRBV5-1 and TRBJ2-7): KAGVTQTPRYLIKTRGQQVTLSCSPISGHRSVSWYQQTPGQGLQFLFEYFSETQRNKGNFPGRFSGRQFSNSRSEMNVSTLELGDSALYLCASSFLQTSYEQYFGPGTRLTVT.

This clonotype is labeled medium-sized. This sequence joins TRBV20-1 and TRBJ2-3; 7 bases fit TRBD2. The CDR3 has 11 amino acids. The germline V gene has CDR1 DFQATT and CDR2 SNEGSKA (reference sequence). Germline trimming cut 4 bases from V and 7 bases from J; bases unmatched to any gene: 2. CDR3 DNA: TGCAGTGCTAAGAGCGGGAATACGCAGTATTTT. It translates to CSAKSGNTQYF.

The chain recombines TRBV20-1 with TRBJ2-7; 10 positions agree with TRBD2. Germline values: CDR1 DFQATT, CDR2 SNEGSKA (reference sequence). This CDR3 is built from 15 residues. J was trimmed by 0 bases and V by 0 bases; bases with no gene match: 2. CDR3 region: CSARDSGGYSYEQYF. Written as DNA, the CDR3 is TGCAGTGCTAGAGATAGCGGGGGGTACTCCTACGAGCAGTACTTC.

The genes are TRBV6-1 and TRBJ2-7; D not certain. Trimming took off 10 bases at V and 4 bases at J, with 8 bases between the two ends. Germline lookup yields CDR1 MNHNS and CDR2 SASEGT. The CDR3 is 10 amino acids. The chain's CDR3 is CATRRYEQYF. The DNA of the CDR3 is TGTGCCACTAGACGGTACGAGCAGTACTTC.

V usage is TRBV6-4 and J usage is TRBJ1-6, with 7 positions matching TRBD1. V was clipped by 2 bases and J by 5 bases; unmatched bases: 0. The CDR3 is made up of 14 amino acids. CDR1 and CDR2 from the germline V gene are MRHNA and SNTAGT. CDR3: CASSDGTDNSPLHF. The CDR3 DNA is TGTGCCAGCAGTGACGGGACAGATAATTCACCCCTCCACTTT.

This rearrangement joins TRBV19 to TRBJ2-2; the match to TRBD1 covers 9 bases. The CDR3 covers 16 residues. Germline V CDR1 and CDR2: LNHDA, SQIVND (reference sequence). With V trimmed by 5 bases and J by 1 base, 5 bases remained unmatched. Here the CDR3 reads CASSDPGQGNTGELFF. CDR3 nucleotide sequence: TGTGCCAGTAGTGATCCGGGACAGGGGAACACCGGGGAGCTGTTTTTT. The full variable domain, in which reference TRBV19 and TRBJ2-2 provide the parts outside the CDR3, is DGGITQSPKYLFRKEGQNVTLSCEQNLNHDAMYWYRQDPGQGLRLIYYSQIVNDFQKGDIAEGYSVSREKKESFPLTVTSAQKNPTAFYLCASSDPGQGNTGELFFGEGSRLTVL.

The CDR3 DNA is TGTGCCAGCAGTCCGTCAGGCACAGATACGCAGTATTTT. Its protein is CASSPSGTDTQYF. The chain joins TRBV12-3 or TRBV12-4 to TRBJ2-3; D is uncertain. V lost 5 bases to trimming and J lost 1 base, with 7 bases between them. This CDR3 is built from 13 residues.

Remarks on this clonotype: This may be a read error, as it is one base from a much larger clone. J is TRBJ1-5 and V is TRBV2; 10 positions agree with TRBD1. The germline gives CDR1 SNHLY, CDR2 FYNNEI. The CDR3 has 15 amino acids. CDR3 in amino acids: CASSRQGASNQLQHF. For the CDR3, the DNA is TGTGCCAGCAGCCGACAGGGGGCGAGCAATCAGCTCCAGCATTTT.

The rearrangement links TRBV29-1 to TRBJ1-1; perhaps TRBD1 as D (5 bases). CDR3 length equals 12 residues. Per the germline V gene, CDR1 is SQVTM and CDR2 is ANQGSEA. The V end was cut by 8 bases, the J end by 0 bases, with 10 bases between. The CDR3 protein is CSYEGMNTEAFF. The CDR3 region has the DNA TGCAGCTACGAGGGGATGAACACTGAAGCTTTCTTT.

The chain joins TRBV7-2 to TRBJ1-4, with 10 bases that match TRBD1. The CDR3 loop spans 15 amino acids. Germline V gene lookup returns CDR1 SGHTA and CDR2 FQGNSA. The J segment lost 5 bases and the V segment lost 4 bases, leaving 4 bases of the junction unmatched. CDR3 sequence: CASSYWTGGNEKLFF. The CDR3 bases are TGTGCCAGCAGCTATTGGACAGGGGGAAATGAAAAACTGTTTTTT.

This chain joins TRBV7-3 and TRBJ1-1; possibly TRBD1 for D (5 bases). This CDR3 is 13 amino acids long. Trimming took 5 bases from V and 4 from J, leaving 11 bases between them. CDR1 and CDR2 (germline): SGHTA, FQGTGA. The CDR3, as DNA: TGTGCCAGCAGCCAAGAAGGGGCCACTGAAGCTTTCTTT. Protein product: CASSQEGATEAFF.

As to this clonotype: The junction and the germline gene differ at one end; a read error may be behind it. The rearrangement links TRBV10-1 to TRBJ1-6; TRBD1 is a possible D gene (5 bases). The CDR3 is 15 residues long. The germline V gene encodes CDR1 WNHNN and CDR2 SYGVQD (reference sequence). For the CDR3, the DNA is TGCGCCAGCGGACGGGGGAGCTCCTACAATTCACCCCTCCACTTT. Its translation: CASGRGSSYNSPLHF.

The chain joins TRBV6-4 to TRBJ2-3; 13 bases agree with TRBD2. This CDR3 has 16 residues. The V gene's germline CDR1 is MRHNA and CDR2 SNTAGT. V lost 6 bases and J lost 4; bases outside the gene matches: 7. CDR3 amino acids: CASSLTGTSGADTQYF. CDR3 nucleotides: TGTGCCAGCAGCCTGACTGGGACTAGCGGGGCAGATACGCAGTATTTT.

This clonotype has just a few counts. This chain uses TRBV14 with TRBJ1-1; 7 positions agree with TRBD1. The CDR3 extends over 15 amino acids. V was pared by 4 bases and J by 3 bases, with 8 bases of the junction left unmatched. Germline V CDR1 and CDR2: SGHDN, FVKESK. The CDR3: CASSPRQGWDTEAFF. The CDR3 coding sequence is TGTGCCAGCAGCCCCCGACAGGGATGGGACACTGAAGCTTTCTTT.

The genes are TRBV7-2 and TRBJ1-2; 7 bases are a match to TRBD1. Germline V gene data show CDR1 as SGHTA and CDR2 as FQGNSA. The V segment lost 3 bases and the J segment 1 base; nucleotides outside the gene matches: 2. The CDR3 is made up of 14 amino acids. CDR3 coding DNA: TGTGCCAGCAGCTTCGGACAGGTTAACTATGGCTACACCTTC. Protein: CASSFGQVNYGYTF.

This clonotype has only a few counts. The chain has TRBV24-1 and TRBJ2-1; D may match TRBD1 or TRBD2 (8 bases each). From germline, CDR1 is KGHDR and CDR2 SFDVKD. V gave up 7 bases and J gave up 10 bases, with 13 bases separating them. The CDR3 is made up of 12 amino acids. In nucleotides, the CDR3 is TGTGCCACCAGCGGGGGGGACAGGGAGCAGTTCTTC. This sequence encodes CATSGGDREQFF.

The chain employs TRBV12-3 or TRBV12-4 and TRBJ2-1; D not certain. CDR3 size: 14 residues. The V end was cut by 6 bases, the J end by 5 bases, with 14 bases between. CDR3 amino acids: CASSRTAGNNEQFF. Written as DNA, the CDR3 is TGTGCCAGCAGCCGGACGGCCGGAAACAATGAGCAGTTCTTC.

This chain connects TRBV6-1 to TRBJ2-3, with D possibly being TRBD1 or TRBD2 (5 bases each). Per germline, CDR1 MNHNS and CDR2 SASEGT. The CDR3 is made up of 16 amino acids. With 1 base removed from V and 2 bases from J, the gap between germline ends came to 13 bases. For the CDR3, the DNA is TGTGCCAGCAGTGAAGACTGGACGGGGCCCACAGATACGCAGTATTTT. Translated, it gives CASSEDWTGPTDTQYF.

The gene calls are TRBV9 and TRBJ2-7; 8 nucleotides match TRBD1. Trimming cost V 2 bases and J 3 bases; bases outside gene matches: 4. The CDR3 is made up of 14 amino acids. Germline V CDR1 and CDR2: SGDLS, YYNGEE. CDR3 sequence (DNA): TGTGCCAGCAGCGTGAATACAGGGGGCTACGAGCAGTACTTC. Amino acid sequence: CASSVNTGGYEQYF.

The table lists this clonotype with a few counts. The chain joins TRBV6-2 or TRBV6-3 to TRBJ2-1; D gene unclear. Germline V gene lookup returns CDR1 MNHEY and CDR2 SVGEGT. V was clipped by 2 bases and J by 5 bases, with 10 bases between them. The CDR3 loop spans 14 amino acids. The CDR3, as DNA: TGTGCCAGCAGTTACGCCGACGAGAACAATGAGCAGTTCTTC. Its protein is CASSYADENNEQFF.

The chain recombines TRBV5-1 with TRBJ1-6, with 7 positions matching TRBD1. Germline V gene data show CDR1 as SGHRS and CDR2 as YFSETQ. V shed 2 bases, J shed 7 bases, and the junction held 9 bases outside the gene matches. This CDR3 has 16 residues. The CDR3 loop is CASSLGQDSANSPLHF. In DNA form, the CDR3 reads TGCGCCAGCAGCTTAGGACAGGATTCTGCCAATTCACCCCTCCACTTT.

In DNA form, the CDR3 reads TGCAGCACCGAATCGGACAGGTCGAACGAGCAGTACTTC. Protein sequence: CSTESDRSNEQYF. This sequence joins TRBV29-1 and TRBJ2-7; 7 nucleotides match TRBD1. In germline, CDR1 is SQVTM, CDR2 ANQGSEA. V shed 8 bases, J shed 5 bases, and the junction held 12 bases outside the gene matches. The CDR3 is 13 amino acids.

The chain links TRBV29-1 to TRBJ2-7; no reliable D call. Germline V gene data show CDR1 as SQVTM and CDR2 as ANQGSEA. Trimming stripped 5 bases from V and 9 bases from J, with 11 bases between. The CDR3 extends over 10 amino acids. As DNA, the CDR3 is TGCAGCGTTAATATGGACGGGCAGTACTTC. Its protein product is CSVNMDGQYF.

The chain is built from TRBV7-3 and TRBJ2-3, with D perhaps matching TRBD2 (5 bases). CDR1 is SGHTA and CDR2 is FQGTGA in the germline V gene. The V end lost 4 bases, the J end lost 0 bases, and 17 bases lay between the germline ends. This CDR3 is 17 amino acids long. The CDR3 loop is CASSSRLRTASTDTQYF. Here the CDR3 DNA reads TGTGCCAGCAGCTCCCGCCTAAGGACTGCGAGCACAGATACGCAGTATTTT.

V gene TRBV5-6 combines with J gene TRBJ1-2, with D unresolved. Germline CDR1 is SGHDT and CDR2 is YYEEEE. Trimming left V 2 bases short and J 2 bases short, with 13 bases between. The CDR3 consists of 15 residues. CDR3 loop: CASSLSPDSNYGYTF. The CDR3 DNA is TGTGCCAGCAGCTTATCGCCGGACTCCAACTATGGCTACACCTTC.

This clonotype was detected a few times. This chain links TRBV2 with TRBJ1-1; weak D call: TRBD1 (5 bases). The CDR3 has 16 residues. CDR1 and CDR2 (germline): SNHLY, FYNNEI. V lost 5 bases and J 0 bases, leaving 16 bases between the germline ends. The CDR3 is CASSTPPGRLNTEAFF. The DNA for the CDR3 is TGTGCCAGCAGTACCCCGCCGGGACGGCTGAACACTGAAGCTTTCTTT.

This chain connects TRBV19 to TRBJ1-1; a possible D gene is TRBD1 (6 bases). Germline V gives CDR1 LNHDA, CDR2 SQIVND (reference sequence). The CDR3 totals 12 residues. V lost 6 bases, J lost 3 bases, and 8 bases lay in between. The CDR3 reads CASRTGYTEAFF. CDR3 sequence (DNA): TGTGCCAGTAGGACAGGTTACACTGAAGCTTTCTTT. Full variable domain (rest looked up from reference TRBV19 and TRBJ1-1): DGGITQSPKYLFRKEGQNVTLSCEQNLNHDAMYWYRQDPGQGLRLIYYSQIVNDFQKGDIAEGYSVSREKKESFPLTVTSAQKNPTAFYLCASRTGYTEAFFGQGTRLTVV.

This chain joins TRBV7-8 and TRBJ2-1; D may match TRBD1 or TRBD2 (5 bases each). The V end lost 4 bases, the J end lost 8 bases, and 15 bases lay between the germline ends. The germline V gene has CDR1 SGHVS and CDR2 FQNEAQ. The CDR3 sequence is 14 residues long. CDR3 sequence reads: CASSSGPPGDEQFF. CDR3 coding DNA: TGTGCCAGCAGCTCGGGACCCCCTGGCGATGAGCAGTTCTTC.

This chain joins TRBV29-1 and TRBJ1-2; TRBD1 might be the D (6 bases). Germline V CDR1 and CDR2: SQVTM, ANQGSEA. The CDR3 has 12 amino acids. V shed 4 bases and J shed 3 bases, with 9 bases lying between them. The CDR3 bases are TGCAGCGTTGCTGCAGGGGACTATGGCTACACCTTC. Encoded protein: CSVAAGDYGYTF.

The chain employs TRBV9 and TRBJ1-2; TRBD1 agrees at 9 bases. The V segment lost 3 bases and the J segment 5 bases; nucleotides outside the gene matches: 11. Per the germline V gene, CDR1 is SGDLS and CDR2 is YYNGEE. This CDR3 comprises 16 residues. Written as DNA, the CDR3 is TGTGCCAGCAGCGGAATTATCGGGACAGGGAGTTATGGCTACACCTTC. Translated: CASSGIIGTGSYGYTF.